This T cell receptor (beta chain) comes out of a study of T cells in Graves' hyperthyroidism and ophthalmopathy. Notes on the study in general: Classification by a 13 V-J model distinguished ophthalmopathy from stable hyperthyroidism. Among clonotypes expanded in thyroid above 0.001, most were also found in blood. A median roughly 6.6 months before onset, the model predicted ophthalmopathy.

Researchers took RNA transcripts and amplified the TCR beta CDR3 regions from them. The HTBI primer set served for first-round RT-PCR of the TCR CDR3. Each CDR3 protein gets one entry after TCRdb re-called the multiplex PCR reads with MiXCR. Among around 580,000 distinct CDR3 sequences listed, more than 45% were seen once. Graves' hyperthyroidism was deemed stable given no ophthalmopathy progression within 18 months. Of note for this clonotype: Its antigen is not known.

Unmatched junction bases numbered 9, after V lost 2 bases and J lost 5 bases. The CDR3 is made up of 15 amino acids. Germline assignment: CDR1 DFQATT and CDR2 SNEGSKA (reference sequence). This TCR derives from a woman between 18 and 29 years old with Graves' hyperthyroidism. V is TRBV20-1 and J is TRBJ1-1; 9 positions match TRBD1. Material: peripheral blood or thyroid tissue (not recorded which). CDR3 amino acids: CSARSADRGFTEAFF. The CDR3 DNA sequence: TGCAGTGCTAGAAGCGCCGACAGGGGGTTTACTGAAGCTTTCTTT.